The 21 T cell receptor beta chains below all came from one sample that was sequenced in a study of T cells in Graves' hyperthyroidism and ophthalmopathy. TCR beta CDR3 region amplification was performed from RNA transcripts. TCR CDR3 regions were first amplified by RT-PCR with HTBI primers. MiXCR, applied by TCRdb to the multiplex PCR reads, yields one record per CDR3 protein. The sample consists of about 250,000 distinct CDR3 sequences, about 24% of them appearing once. The source material was blood. The receptors here all came from a woman between 40 and 50 years old with Graves' ophthalmopathy.

This rearrangement joins TRBV15 to TRBJ1-1; D is unclear. V lost 3 bases, J lost 4 bases, and 12 bases lay in between. Germline V gene sequence: CDR1 LNHNV, CDR2 YYDKDF (reference sequence). The CDR3 contains 14 residues. Here the CDR3 reads CATSSPGLFTEAFF. In DNA, the CDR3 is TGTGCCACCAGCAGCCCCGGGTTATTCACTGAAGCTTTCTTT.

The gene calls are TRBV20-1 and TRBJ1-1; D gene uncertain. The germline V gene encodes CDR1 DFQATT and CDR2 SNEGSKA (reference sequence). This CDR3 spans 14 amino acids. The V gene lost 4 bases and the J gene lost 8 bases, with 20 bases spanning the gap. The chain's CDR3 is CSAKELRQLEEAFF. CDR3 in DNA: TGCAGTGCTAAAGAATTAAGACAATTAGAGGAAGCTTTCTTT.

The genes are TRBV29-1 and TRBJ2-5; TRBD2 matches at 14 bases. From germline, CDR1 is SQVTM and CDR2 ANQGSEA. V gave up 0 bases and J gave up 4 bases; unmatched junction bases: 4. The CDR3 is 16 amino acids. The CDR3 region is CSVEDGTSGSRETQYF. Here the CDR3 DNA reads TGCAGCGTTGAAGACGGGACTAGCGGGAGTAGAGAGACCCAGTACTTC.

This clonotype has a count of ten or more. This sequence joins TRBV12-3 or TRBV12-4 and TRBJ2-6; a weak D match, TRBD1 (6 bases). The CDR3 consists of 19 residues. V dropped 3 bases and J dropped 1 base, with 19 bases sitting between them. The CDR3 here is CASSLRRGTSRSGANVLTF. The CDR3, as DNA: TGTGCCAGCAGTTTGAGAAGGGGGACCTCTAGGTCTGGGGCCAACGTCCTGACTTTC.

At least ten counts were recorded for this clonotype. The gene calls are TRBV28 and TRBJ1-5, with D possibly matching TRBD1 (6 bases). This CDR3 comprises 15 residues. Per the germline V gene, CDR1 is MDHEN and CDR2 is SYDVKM. V lost 4 bases and J 2 bases, leaving 12 bases between the germline ends. The CDR3 DNA reads TGTGCCAGCAGTTACAGGGAGAAGGGCAATCAGCCCCAGCATTTT. It encodes CASSYREKGNQPQHF.

This CDR3 is CASSDGTDYEQYF. CDR3 coding DNA: TGTGCCAGCAGCGACGGGACCGACTACGAGCAGTACTTC. The chain is built from TRBV6-1 and TRBJ2-7; D possibly matches TRBD1 or TRBD2 (5 bases each). The germline V and J ends were trimmed by 6 bases and 3 bases, with 12 bases remaining between them. CDR1 and CDR2 from the germline V gene are MNHNS and SASEGT. There are 13 residues in the CDR3.

The sample holds many counts of this clonotype. One end of the junction does not line up with germline, which may come from a read error. This chain links TRBV5-1 with TRBJ1-2, with TRBD1 matching over 7 bases. The CDR3 runs to 13 residues. Germline assignment: CDR1 SGHRS and CDR2 YFSETQ. CDR3 bases: TGTGCCAGCAGTCTCGACAGGGACTATGGCTACACCTTC. Residues: CASSLDRDYGYTF.

This chain joins TRBV24-1 and TRBJ1-1, with no clear D. Germline values: CDR1 KGHDR, CDR2 SFDVKD. The CDR3 runs to 12 residues. Trimming shortened V by 9 bases and J by 2 bases, and 9 bases separated the two germline ends. For the CDR3, the DNA is TGTGCCACCGCCGGGGATAACACTGAAGCTTTCTTT. This codes for CATAGDNTEAFF.

This clonotype was picked up many times. Written as DNA, the CDR3 is TGCGCCAGCAGCCCCCTGGGAGGGGTGATGAACACTGAAGCTTTCTTT. Protein product: CASSPLGGVMNTEAFF. This chain connects TRBV4-1 to TRBJ1-1; D might be TRBD1 (5 bases). The CDR3 extends over 16 amino acids. Looked up from germline, CDR1 is MGHRA and CDR2 is YSYEKL. Between the trimmed V and J ends, which lost 4 bases and 0 bases, there was a span of 15 bases.

This clonotype has at least ten counts. The J gene is TRBJ2-7, the V gene TRBV5-1; tentatively, D is TRBD1 or TRBD2 (5 bases each). The CDR3 consists of 13 residues. V gave up 0 bases and J gave up 4 bases, with 8 bases separating them. The germline V gene encodes CDR1 SGHRS and CDR2 YFSETQ. CDR3 sequence: CASSLVWGYEQYF. The CDR3 nucleotides read TGCGCCAGCAGCTTGGTTTGGGGGTACGAGCAGTACTTC.

J is TRBJ1-1 and V is TRBV5-1; 9 bases are a match to TRBD1. CDR1 is SGHRS and CDR2 is YFSETQ in the germline V gene. V trimming: 4 bases; J trimming: 0 bases; junction bases outside the gene matches: 1. The CDR3 covers 14 residues. CDR3 in DNA: TGCGCCAGCAGCGGGACAGGGTTGAACACTGAAGCTTTCTTT. Its translation is CASSGTGLNTEAFF.

This clonotype has a count of ten or more. In DNA form, the CDR3 reads TGCAGCGTTGAAACTGGGTCAGGGGCCCCCTACGAGCAGTACTTC. This encodes CSVETGSGAPYEQYF. The chain couples TRBV29-1 to TRBJ2-7; the D gene is possibly TRBD1 (6 bases). The CDR3 runs 15 residues. Germline V gene data show CDR1 as SQVTM and CDR2 as ANQGSEA. Trimming took 2 bases from V and 2 from J, leaving 16 bases between them.

This clonotype occurred many times. This chain connects TRBV28 to TRBJ2-7; 10 bases align to TRBD2. The CDR3 contains 19 residues. Germline V gene data show CDR1 as MDHEN and CDR2 as SYDVKM. The V and J ends lost 3 bases and 5 bases, in that order; junction bases with no gene match: 19. The CDR3 loop reads CASSLRGFGQRTSGHEQYF. In nucleotides, the CDR3 is TGTGCCAGCAGTTTGAGAGGTTTTGGCCAACGGACTAGCGGACACGAGCAGTACTTC.

The V gene is TRBV4-2, the J gene TRBJ1-5; D call uncertain. The CDR3 sequence is 16 residues long. Trimming removed 4 bases at V and 2 bases at J, with 15 bases between. Per germline, CDR1 LGHNA and CDR2 YNFKEQ. The CDR3 sequence is CASSPRSDVGNQPQHF. The CDR3 DNA is TGTGCCAGCAGCCCCCGAAGCGACGTAGGCAATCAGCCCCAGCATTTT.

This clonotype was picked up many times. The J gene is TRBJ2-4, the V gene TRBV6-2 or TRBV6-3, with D uncertain. This CDR3 has 15 residues. Trimming cost V 5 bases and J 3 bases, with 14 bases left between them. CDR1 and CDR2 (germline): MNHEY, SVGEGT. The CDR3 sequence: CASSRPRLDKNIQYF. CDR3 sequence (DNA): TGTGCCAGCAGTCGGCCGCGACTTGACAAAAACATTCAGTACTTC.

This clonotype showed up many times. The gene calls are TRBV5-1 and TRBJ2-7; 7 bases map to TRBD1. The CDR3 runs to 15 residues. V lost 0 bases and J lost 4; bases outside the gene matches: 7. CDR1 is SGHRS and CDR2 is YFSETQ in the germline V gene. CDR3 sequence (DNA): TGCGCCAGCAGCTTGGGGCGGACAGGCCTGTACGAGCAGTACTTC. It specifies CASSLGRTGLYEQYF. The full variable domain, in which reference TRBV5-1 and TRBJ2-7 provide the parts outside the CDR3, is KAGVTQTPRYLIKTRGQQVTLSCSPISGHRSVSWYQQTPGQGLQFLFEYFSETQRNKGNFPGRFSGRQFSNSRSEMNVSTLELGDSALYLCASSLGRTGLYEQYFGPGTRLTVT.

This clonotype was counted many times. This sequence joins TRBV6-2 or TRBV6-3 and TRBJ2-7, with D possibly being TRBD2 (6 bases). Trimming removed 2 bases at V and 2 bases at J, with 19 bases between. Germline V gives CDR1 MNHEY, CDR2 SVGEGT. The CDR3 is made up of 17 amino acids. As DNA, the CDR3 is TGTGCCAGCAGTTACCTACTATCAGCGGGTACTCCCTACGAGCAGTACTTC. Its translation is CASSYLLSAGTPYEQYF.

This clonotype was seen ten or more times. The rearrangement links TRBV11-2 to TRBJ2-7, with TRBD2 matching 8 bases. This CDR3 contains 16 residues. J gave up 2 bases and V 5 bases, and 11 bases lay outside the gene matches. Looked up from germline, CDR1 is SGHAT and CDR2 is FQNNGV. In DNA, the CDR3 is TGTGCCAGCAGCCGGCAACTAGCGGAAGGAGCCTACGAGCAGTACTTC. Its protein is CASSRQLAEGAYEQYF.

This clonotype was seen many times. The rearrangement links TRBV6-2 or TRBV6-3 to TRBJ2-7; 7 nucleotides align to TRBD2. Germline V gives CDR1 MNHEY, CDR2 SVGEGT. The CDR3 runs to 14 residues. V trimming: 0 bases; J trimming: 5 bases; junction bases outside the gene matches: 4. The CDR3 protein is CASSYSTTSDEQYF. The CDR3 DNA is TGTGCCAGCAGTTACTCAACTACTAGCGACGAGCAGTACTTC.

CDR3 sequence (DNA): TGTGCCAGCAGGACTAGGGACCGGGGCCCGGAGGACTACACCTTC. This codes for CASRTRDRGPEDYTF. The chain links TRBV6-1 to TRBJ1-2; D may be TRBD1 (5 bases). The CDR3 totals 15 residues. The germline gives CDR1 MNHNS, CDR2 SASEGT. Between the trimmed V and J ends, which lost 6 bases and 10 bases, there was a span of 24 bases.

This sequence joins TRBV6-5 and TRBJ2-5, with D uncertain. Trimming removed 3 bases at V and 5 bases at J, with 7 bases between. The CDR3 is 12 amino acids. Germline CDR1 and CDR2: MNHEY and SVGAGI. CDR3 coding DNA: TGTGCCAGCAGTTATCCCGCCGAGACCCAGTACTTC. The encoded protein is CASSYPAETQYF.